Listed below are T cell receptor beta chains from one sample, sequenced in a study of neurological immune-mediated disorders. From the 5' RACE reads, TCRdb called clonotypes with MiXCR, one entry per CDR3 protein. The sample consists of about 84,000 distinct CDR3 sequences, approximately 10% of them appearing once. The specimen was PBMCs. The receptors shown here come from a man aged 40-55 years in good health. CDR3s include the opening cysteine and the closing phenylalanine or tryptophan. Fields, in order: V gene, CDR3 protein.

>TRBV7-9
CASSFGLAASTDTQYF
>TRBV20-1
CSAFKGSRAFF
>TRBV5-6
CASSKLAGGTQETQYF
>TRBV5-1
CASSSPATDEQFF
>TRBV3-1
CASSRRLAGDVDTQYF
>TRBV20-1
CSASTAGGNEQFF
>TRBV20-1
CSASLGGADQPQHF
>TRBV5-6
CASSFRARGTEQYF
>TRBV6-6
CASRDGPFEAFF
>TRBV5-6
CASSYNRALSEQYF
>TRBV7-2
CASSQTGIKQYF
>TRBV10-3
CAMAGVLNTEAFF
>TRBV29-1
CSAPSTGNPNYGYTF
>TRBV25-1
CASSTQDTGELFF
>TRBV7-9
CASSLARLAGGYNEQFF
>TRBV12-3/TRBV12-4
CASTLGRYTSEQYF
>TRBV7-8
CASSSTGGNYEQYF
>TRBV11-2
CASSFYRASTDTQYF
>TRBV7-6
CASSPFSGRMLGNTEAFF
>TRBV10-1
CASSESFGTDTQYF
>TRBV12-3/TRBV12-4
CASTLEGGETQYF
>TRBV6-1
CASRSLGADTQYF
>TRBV6-1
CASSDGAYGYTF
>TRBV6-1
CASSLDRGYYGYTF
>TRBV20-1
CSARDGRGLSTEAFF
>TRBV5-1
CASLPRGGGSTDTQYF
>TRBV3-1
CASSPLSYGGEYGYTF
>TRBV18
CASSNQPPGLGFYEQYF
>TRBV28
CASSPLTGIPEAFF
>TRBV5-6
CASSLVAGGHEQFF
>TRBV18
CASSRDTSTEAFF
>TRBV14
CASSLEGRPYYGYTF
>TRBV11-2
CASTWNPGQGKTGELFF
>TRBV20-1
CSARPLGTGGNKQFF
>TRBV7-6
CASSLHLSTDTQYF
>TRBV18
CASSASGQLGYEQYF
>TRBV19
CASSIVGLAGTEQFF
>TRBV25-1
CASSGLTGNTEAFF
>TRBV12-3/TRBV12-4
CASSPGGRSTDTQYF
>TRBV14
CASSQDRGRANIQYF
>TRBV20-1
CSARPGTSGSNEQFF